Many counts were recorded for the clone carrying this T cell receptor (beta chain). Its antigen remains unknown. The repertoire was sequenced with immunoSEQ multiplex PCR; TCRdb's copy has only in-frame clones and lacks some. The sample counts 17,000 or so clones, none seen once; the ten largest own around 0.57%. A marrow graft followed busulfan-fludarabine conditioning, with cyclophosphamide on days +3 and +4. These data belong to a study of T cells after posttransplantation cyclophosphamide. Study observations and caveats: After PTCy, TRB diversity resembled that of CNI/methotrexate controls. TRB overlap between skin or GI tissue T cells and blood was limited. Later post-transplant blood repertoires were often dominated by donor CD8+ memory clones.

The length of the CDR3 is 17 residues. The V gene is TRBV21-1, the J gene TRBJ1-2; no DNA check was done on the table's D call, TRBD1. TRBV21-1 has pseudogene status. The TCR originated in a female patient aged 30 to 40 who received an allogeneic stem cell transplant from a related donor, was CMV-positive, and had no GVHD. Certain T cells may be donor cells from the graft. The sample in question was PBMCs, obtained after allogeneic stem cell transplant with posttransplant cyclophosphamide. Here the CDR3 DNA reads TGTGCCAGCAGCAAAGAGCACGGGACAGCGACTAACTATGGCTACACCTTC. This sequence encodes CASSKEHGTATNYGYTF.